This is a list of T cell receptor beta chains from one sample in a study of metastatic and nonmetastatic thyroid tumors. TCRdb reanalyzed the PCR reads via MiXCR. The repertoire includes about 62,000 clones, approximately 4% of them detected once, and approximately 20% sits in the top ten. The sequenced sample was blood. The receptors derive from a female donor with papillary thyroid cancer or a benign thyroid nodule (not recorded which). Some clones in this sample may be carry-over from other donors' samples. CDR3s include the opening cysteine and the closing phenylalanine or tryptophan. A D gene is named only where the DNA matches it firmly. The size of a clone is reported for some rows only, either as once, few or many, or as a class for expanded clones.

clone_size,j_call,d_call,v_call,cdr3_aa,cdr3_nt
NA,TRBJ2-1,TRBD2,TRBV20-1,CSARVTPGTSKSSYNEQFF,TGCAGTGCTAGAGTTACTCCCGGGACTAGCAAGAGCTCCTACAATGAGCAGTTCTTC
many,TRBJ1-4,NA,TRBV20-1,CSARMGSTNEKLFF,TGCAGTGCTAGAATGGGGTCAACTAATGAAAAACTGTTTTTT
many,TRBJ2-7,NA,TRBV4-2,CASSQPIRDGTYEQYF,TGTGCCAGCAGCCAGCCAATCCGGGACGGAACCTACGAGCAGTACTTC
few,TRBJ1-5,NA,TRBV19,CASSKGGQIVRQPQHF,TGTGCCAGTAGTAAGGGAGGACAGATAGTTCGTCAGCCCCAGCATTTT
NA,TRBJ2-1,NA,TRBV6-5,CSSSYGVRATINEQFF,TGTTCCAGCAGTTACGGGGTCAGGGCTACTATCAATGAGCAGTTCTTC
NA,TRBJ2-3,TRBD2,TRBV28,CASSLPTPGLAGGGVDTQYF,TGTGCCAGCAGTTTACCAACCCCGGGACTAGCGGGAGGGGGAGTAGATACGCAGTATTTT
NA,TRBJ2-2,NA,TRBV7-9,CASTPIVVAPGELFF,TGTGCCAGCACCCCGATTGTCGTAGCGCCCGGGGAGCTGTTTTTT
many,TRBJ1-3,NA,TRBV10-2,CASGWDSGNTIYF,TGCGCCAGCGGGTGGGACTCTGGAAACACCATATATTTT
few,TRBJ2-7,TRBD2,TRBV20-1,CSARVGLAVYEQYF,TGCAGTGCTAGAGTGGGACTAGCTGTATACGAGCAGTACTTC
few,TRBJ2-3,NA,TRBV11-3,CASSLDLLLGRERNTQYF,TGTGCCAGCAGCTTAGATCTTTTATTGGGCAGGGAAAGAAATACGCAGTATTTT
many,TRBJ1-2,TRBD1,TRBV3-1,CASSQDGTGVYGYTF,TGTGCCAGCAGCCAAGACGGGACAGGGGTCTATGGCTACACCTTC
many,TRBJ1-2,NA,TRBV12-5,CASAFSGYGYTF,TGTGCTAGTGCTTTCAGTGGTTATGGCTACACCTTC
many,TRBJ2-2,NA,TRBV30,CAWRSGRRLANTGELFF,TGTGCCTGGAGATCGGGGAGACGACTAGCGAACACCGGGGAGCTGTTTTTT
NA,TRBJ1-2,TRBD1,TRBV20-1,CSASLMAGGYGYTF,TGCAGTGCTAGTCTAATGGCAGGGGGGTATGGCTACACCTTC
many,TRBJ1-1,NA,TRBV30,CAWRSQGRNTEAFF,TGTGCCTGGAGGTCTCAGGGAAGGAACACTGAAGCTTTCTTT
few,TRBJ2-7,TRBD2,TRBV2,CALGGLAGASWYF,TGTGCCCTAGGTGGACTAGCGGGAGCATCTTGGTACTTC
many,TRBJ2-7,TRBD1,TRBV20-1,CSAGRQGGREQYF,TGCAGTGCTGGGCGACAGGGGGGGCGCGAGCAGTACTTC
NA,TRBJ2-5,TRBD2,TRBV20-1,CSVQSPGTSGRKFQETKYF,TGCAGTGTCCAATCCCCCGGGACTAGCGGGAGAAAGTTCCAAGAGACCAAGTACTTC
many,TRBJ2-5,NA,TRBV9,CASSVGLQGMGETQYF,TGTGCCAGCAGCGTAGGTCTCCAGGGGATGGGAGAGACCCAGTACTTC
few,TRBJ2-7,NA,TRBV6-1,CASSSQKERYEQYF,TGTGCCAGCAGCTCCCAAAAAGAACGCTACGAGCAGTACTTC
many,TRBJ1-1,NA,TRBV2,CASSEAGGEDTEAFF,TGTGCCAGCAGTGAAGCGGGGGGTGAGGACACTGAAGCTTTCTTT
many,TRBJ2-3,NA,TRBV6-2/TRBV6-3,CASAGAGTSTDTQYF,TGTGCCAGCGCCGGCGCGGGCACTAGCACAGATACGCAGTATTTT
many,TRBJ2-7,TRBD2,TRBV2,CASSGAEAGGSHEQYF,TGTGCCAGCAGCGGGGCAGAGGCGGGAGGATCCCACGAGCAGTACTTC
many,TRBJ2-1,NA,TRBV5-1,CASSLESRYSSYNEQFF,TGCGCCAGCAGCTTGGAGTCGCGGTACAGCTCCTACAATGAGCAGTTCTTC
many,TRBJ2-1,NA,TRBV6-2/TRBV6-3,CASSFSISGSPTNEQFF,TGTGCCAGCAGTTTTTCCATAAGCGGAAGTCCCACGAATGAGCAGTTCTTC
many,TRBJ1-1,NA,TRBV28,CASSRPTGALGAFF,TGTGCCAGCAGCCGACCAACCGGGGCATTGGGAGCTTTCTTT
many,TRBJ2-5,NA,TRBV6-1,CASREGETQYF,TGTGCCAGCAGAGAAGGGGAGACCCAGTACTTC
many,TRBJ2-1,TRBD2,TRBV28,CASRRTSGSYNEQFF,TGTGCCAGCAGGCGGACTAGCGGCTCCTACAATGAGCAGTTCTTC
few,TRBJ1-5,NA,TRBV20-1,CSARGQGSQPQHF,TGCAGTGCTAGAGGTCAGGGGAGTCAGCCCCAGCATTTT
many,TRBJ1-6,TRBD1,TRBV4-1,CASSQRTGAADYAPLHF,TGCGCCAGCAGCCAGAGGACAGGGGCCGCAGATTACGCACCCCTCCACTTT
NA,TRBJ1-2,TRBD1,TRBV6-1,CASKGGQGALYGYTF,TGTGCCAGCAAGGGCGGACAGGGGGCACTCTATGGCTACACCTTC
few,TRBJ1-6,NA,TRBV12-3/TRBV12-4,CASSGQQNSPLHF,TGTGCCAGCAGCGGACAGCAAAATTCACCCCTCCACTTT
few,TRBJ2-7,TRBD2,TRBV7-9,CASSLGGGLFRGQYF,TGTGCCAGCAGCTTAGGCGGGGGGTTATTTCGCGGGCAGTACTTC
many,TRBJ2-6,NA,TRBV20-1,CSAIRPDGRGANVLTF,TGCAGTGCTATAAGACCGGACGGCCGCGGGGCCAACGTCCTGACTTTC
many,TRBJ2-7,NA,TRBV30,CAWDAGFQQYF,TGTGCCTGGGATGCCGGATTTCAGCAGTACTTC
many,TRBJ1-1,TRBD1,TRBV11-3,CASSLGRQGRDTEAFF,TGTGCCAGCAGCTTAGGTCGACAGGGGCGGGACACTGAAGCTTTCTTT
NA,TRBJ2-1,TRBD2,TRBV20-1,CSAIGTSGSGNEQFF,TGCAGTGCTATAGGGACTAGCGGGAGTGGCAATGAGCAGTTCTTC
many,TRBJ2-5,NA,TRBV27,CASSLIGPGETQYF,TGTGCCAGCAGTTTGATAGGGCCCGGGGAGACCCAGTACTTC
many,TRBJ2-5,NA,TRBV9,CASSPGWSGQETQYF,TGTGCCAGCAGCCCGGGCTGGAGTGGCCAAGAGACCCAGTACTTC
many,TRBJ2-1,NA,TRBV5-4,CASSLGKGISYNEQFF,TGTGCCAGCAGCTTGGGAAAGGGTATCTCCTACAATGAGCAGTTCTTC
many,TRBJ2-1,TRBD1,TRBV7-3,CASSPPEAGGAYNEQFF,TGTGCCAGCAGTCCCCCCGAGGCAGGGGGCGCCTACAATGAGCAGTTCTTC
many,TRBJ1-5,TRBD1,TRBV20-1,CSASEGQRNQPQHF,TGCAGTGCCAGTGAGGGACAGCGCAATCAGCCCCAGCATTTT
few,TRBJ2-5,NA,TRBV6-1,CASSDWAEETQYF,TGTGCCAGCAGTGATTGGGCGGAAGAGACCCAGTACTTC
NA,TRBJ2-7,TRBD2,TRBV5-1,CASSSPSGRASYEQYF,TGCGCCAGCAGCTCCCCTAGCGGGAGGGCCAGCTACGAGCAGTACTTC
NA,TRBJ2-1,NA,TRBV7-3,CASNSSRGNEQFF,TGTGCCAGCAACTCGTCTAGGGGCAATGAGCAGTTCTTC
many,TRBJ2-7,NA,TRBV19,CASSYETASYEQYF,TGTGCCAGTAGTTACGAGACAGCGTCCTACGAGCAGTACTTC
many,TRBJ2-7,TRBD1,TRBV7-8,CASSLAGTGAGEQYF,TGTGCCAGCAGCTTAGCCGGGACAGGGGCAGGGGAGCAGTACTTC
many,TRBJ2-7,NA,TRBV3-1,CASSQDWGLSYEQYF,TGTGCCAGCAGCCAAGATTGGGGCCTCTCCTACGAGCAGTACTTC
few,TRBJ2-3,TRBD2,TRBV27,CASSSSGGNTQYF,TGTGCCAGCTCGAGTAGCGGGGGTAATACGCAGTATTTT
many,TRBJ1-4,NA,TRBV20-1,CSARTGLTEKLFF,TGCAGTGCTAGAACGGGACTTACCGAAAAACTGTTTTTT
many,TRBJ1-1,NA,TRBV6-5,CASSYWQGNTEAFF,TGTGCCAGCAGTTACTGGCAGGGGAACACTGAAGCTTTCTTT
NA,TRBJ1-1,NA,TRBV10-3,CAISERAHVTEAFF,TGTGCCATCAGCGAACGGGCTCATGTCACTGAAGCTTTCTTT
many,TRBJ2-7,TRBD2,TRBV12-3/TRBV12-4,CASRPLAGYEQYF,TGTGCCAGCAGGCCTCTAGCGGGTTACGAGCAGTACTTC
many,TRBJ2-7,TRBD1,TRBV20-1,CSAEKQGALYEQYF,TGCAGTGCGGAGAAACAGGGGGCACTCTACGAGCAGTACTTC
many,TRBJ2-1,TRBD2,TRBV27,CASSLTSGNYNEQFF,TGTGCCAGCAGCCTAACTAGCGGGAATTACAATGAGCAGTTCTTC
NA,TRBJ2-5,NA,TRBV28,CASSSLLGGGETQYF,TGTGCCAGCAGTTCTCTTCTGGGGGGCGGAGAGACCCAGTACTTC
few,TRBJ1-1,NA,TRBV12-3/TRBV12-4,CASTPEKGVTEAFF,TGTGCCAGCACTCCGGAAAAGGGGGTAACTGAAGCTTTCTTT
many,TRBJ2-5,NA,TRBV7-3,CASSLNGIRGETQYF,TGTGCCAGCAGCTTAAATGGGATTAGGGGAGAGACCCAGTACTTC
many,TRBJ1-5,TRBD1,TRBV24-1,CATSDSQGVGNQPQHF,TGTGCCACCAGTGATTCACAGGGGGTAGGCAATCAGCCCCAGCATTTT
many,TRBJ2-2,TRBD2,TRBV11-2,CASSNGLAVTGELFF,TGTGCCAGCAGCAACGGACTAGCAGTCACCGGGGAGCTGTTTTTT